The 5 T cell receptor beta chains reported below all come from one sample, sequenced in a study of CD8 T cells in Susac syndrome. RNA was extracted with the RNeasy kit, and a quantity of roughly 0.5 to 1 ug was reverse transcribed using random hexamers. TCRdb independently ran MiXCR on the immunoSEQ multiplex PCR reads; one entry per CDR3 protein. The table has 110,000 to 150,000 distinct CDR3 sequences, almost 96% seen once. Sample: CD4+ T cells from PBMCs. These TCRs come from a human donor with Susac syndrome.

This sequence joins TRBV5-4 and TRBJ2-5; D assignment may be TRBD1 or TRBD2 (5 bases each). Germline loops: CDR1 SGHNT, CDR2 YYREEE (reference sequence). There are 13 residues in the CDR3. The germline V and J ends were trimmed by 0 bases and 5 bases, with 8 bases remaining between them. The CDR3 region is CASSLGGGETQYF. The CDR3 DNA sequence: TGTGCCAGCAGCTTGGGGGGCGGGGAGACCCAGTACTTC.

This CDR3 is CASSVGREETQYF. The CDR3 region has the DNA TGTGCCAGCAGCGTAGGCAGGGAAGAGACCCAGTACTTC. This chain joins TRBV9 and TRBJ2-5; D is possibly TRBD1 (5 bases). Germline values: CDR1 SGDLS, CDR2 YYNGEE. V gave up 0 bases and J gave up 3 bases, with 6 bases separating them. This CDR3 region has 13 residues.

V is TRBV4-1 and J is TRBJ2-1; D perhaps matches TRBD1 (5 bases). The CDR3 spans 17 residues. Germline V gene sequence: CDR1 MGHRA, CDR2 YSYEKL. V gave up 1 base and J gave up 0 bases, with 13 bases separating them. Written as DNA, the CDR3 is TGCGCCAGCAGCCAAGTAGTCACAGGAAGCTCCTACAATGAGCAGTTCTTC. Translated: CASSQVVTGSSYNEQFF.

About this clonotype: Germline is not matched at one junction end, which may reflect a read error. The chain has TRBV3-1 and TRBJ2-7, with D perhaps TRBD2 (6 bases). The CDR3 is 12 residues long. Germline V CDR1 and CDR2: LGHDT, YNNKEL (reference sequence). The CDR3 loop is CAGSPGLYEQYF. The CDR3 DNA reads as TGTGCCGGCAGCCCGGGACTCTACGAGCAGTACTTC.

The CDR3 sequence: CASSLATESYEQYF. CDR3 in DNA: TGTGCCAGCAGCTTGGCGACGGAATCCTACGAGCAGTACTTC. The chain uses TRBV11-1 and TRBJ2-7; no clear D. The CDR3 consists of 14 residues. V was pared by 3 bases and J by 1 base, with 10 bases between. Germline lookup yields CDR1 SGHAT and CDR2 FQDESV (reference sequence).